This T cell receptor beta chain is from a study of T cell changes during pregnancy in multiple sclerosis. Sequencing was performed with immunoSEQ multiplex PCR; in TCRdb, only in-frame clones are kept and a portion is missing. This sample carries tens of thousands of clones, about nine tenths of them seen once, and the ten largest clones take 5% to 6.5%. Germline lookup yields CDR1 LNHDA and CDR2 SQIVND (reference sequence). The CDR3 is made up of 13 amino acids. Trimming at V came to 4 bases and at J to 3 bases, leaving 2 bases not matched to a gene. Sequences were derived from CD8+ T cells from peripheral blood mononuclear cells, sampled in the second trimester of pregnancy. The TCR sequence derives from a female donor with multiple sclerosis, enrolled in a pregnancy study. This chain connects TRBV19 to TRBJ2-7, with TRBD1 matching over 8 bases. CDR3 in DNA: TGTGCCAGTAGTACAGGGGGCATCTACGAGCAGTACTTC. Protein: CASSTGGIYEQYF.